Listed below are T cell receptor beta chains from one sample, sequenced in a study of CD8 T cells in ankylosing spondylitis. TCRdb reprocessed the 5' RACE reads with MiXCR, giving one entry per CDR3 protein. This table has 150,000 to 200,000 distinct CDR3 sequences, approximately 10% appearing once. Sequencing was carried out using blood, either unsorted or a sorted T cell fraction (not recorded which). The receptors stem from a male donor with ankylosing spondylitis or in good health (not recorded which). Each CDR3 is given with its conserved first and last residue. The D gene is left open where the match is weak. Clone size is not always given. Where it is, it says once, few, many or a class for expanded clones.

d_call	j_call	v_call	clone_size	cdr3_nt	cdr3_aa
.	TRBJ1-2	TRBV27	many	TGTGCCAGCAGTTTGGGTCGGACAGTCTATGGCTACACCTTC	CASSLGRTVYGYTF
TRBD2	TRBJ2-1	TRBV7-9	many	TGTGCCAGCACGCCGGACAGCGGGAGCTTCGGCGAGTTCTTC	CASTPDSGSFGEFF
.	TRBJ1-2	TRBV5-1	.	TGCGCCAGCAGCCTACCCAGAGGGGGTACGGGCTACACCTTC	CASSLPRGGTGYTF
TRBD1	TRBJ1-2	TRBV4-1	many	TGCGCCAGCAGCCAAGGATGGACAGGGAGTGGCTACACCTTC	CASSQGWTGSGYTF
TRBD2	TRBJ2-3	TRBV5-1	.	TGCGCCAGCAGCCGAGATTTAGCGGGGGGGCCAGGCACAGATACGCAGTATTTT	CASSRDLAGGPGTDTQYF
.	TRBJ2-3	TRBV5-1	.	TGCGCCAGCAGGATGGAGGTATACGATACGCAGTATTTT	CASRMEVYDTQYF
.	TRBJ2-3	TRBV7-2	many	TGTGCCAGCAGCTTAAGGACGGGGGGCACAGATACGCAGTATTTT	CASSLRTGGTDTQYF
TRBD2	TRBJ2-7	TRBV5-1	few	TGCGTCAGCAGCCCGGCTGTACTAGCGGCTCCCGAGCAGTACTTC	CVSSPAVLAAPEQYF
TRBD2	TRBJ2-7	TRBV12-3/TRBV12-4	many	TGTGCCAGCAGTCCAACTAGCGGGAGCGGATACGAGCAGTACTTC	CASSPTSGSGYEQYF
TRBD1	TRBJ2-7	TRBV7-8	.	TGTGCCAGCAGCTTGAGGACAGGGCTCTACGAGCAGTACTTC	CASSLRTGLYEQYF
.	TRBJ1-2	TRBV5-1	.	TGCGCCAGCAGCTTGGCCGGGACACTCTATGGCTACACCTTC	CASSLAGTLYGYTF
TRBD1	TRBJ2-5	TRBV3-1	few	TGTGCCAGCAGCCACCGAGGGGGCAGAAATCAAGAGACCCAGTACTTC	CASSHRGGRNQETQYF
TRBD1	TRBJ2-7	TRBV18	many	TGTGCCAGCTCACCGGTAATGGGACAGGGATACGAGCAGTACTTC	CASSPVMGQGYEQYF
.	TRBJ1-1	TRBV6-2/TRBV6-3	many	TGTGCCAGCAGACGCCTTATACCGGTATACCCTGAAGCTTTCTTT	CASRRLIPVYPEAFF
.	TRBJ2-5	TRBV3-1	few	TGTGCCAGCAGCCCTACTAGCCAAAAAGAGACCCAGTACTTC	CASSPTSQKETQYF
.	TRBJ1-3	TRBV10-1	few	TGCGCCAGCAGTGAGTCGGCCGTCGTCGGTCTCTCTGGAAACACCATATATTTT	CASSESAVVGLSGNTIYF
TRBD1	TRBJ2-3	TRBV24-1	many	TGTGTCACCAGTGATTCACCTGACAGGGCAGATACGCAGTATTTT	CVTSDSPDRADTQYF
TRBD1	TRBJ1-2	TRBV7-9	few	TGTGCCAGCAGCTTAGCTTTACAGGGGACCAACTATGGCTACACCTTC	CASSLALQGTNYGYTF
.	TRBJ2-1	TRBV2	.	TGTGCCAGCAAGGCAGGGCCAGGACTTTATTACAATGAGCAGTTCTTC	CASKAGPGLYYNEQFF
TRBD1	TRBJ1-2	TRBV4-3	few	TGCGCCAGCAGCCAAGTGGCAGGGGGGGACTATGGCTACACCTTC	CASSQVAGGDYGYTF
TRBD2	TRBJ2-2	TRBV5-1	many	TGCGCCAGCAGCTTGGCCGGACTAGCGGGAGCCATCGGGGAGCTGTTTTTT	CASSLAGLAGAIGELFF
.	TRBJ2-1	TRBV2	many	TGTGCCAGCAGTGATTTGGGGGACAACTACAATGAGCAGTTCTTC	CASSDLGDNYNEQFF
.	TRBJ2-1	TRBV7-6	many	TGTGCCAGCAGCTTAGGGCTGAACGATGAGCAGTTCTTC	CASSLGLNDEQFF
.	TRBJ2-4	TRBV2	many	TGTGCCAGCAGTGAAGAGGGGGTAGCCAAAAACATTCAGTACTTC	CASSEEGVAKNIQYF
.	TRBJ2-3	TRBV29-1	few	TGCAGCGTTGAAGGTTCAGATACGCAGTATTTT	CSVEGSDTQYF
.	TRBJ1-1	TRBV6-5	many	TGTGCCAGCAGTTGGCGTGGGGGGAACACTGAAGCTTTCTTT	CASSWRGGNTEAFF
.	TRBJ2-6	TRBV6-2/TRBV6-3	few	TGTGCCAGCGGGATCTCTGGGGCCAACGTCCTGACTTTC	CASGISGANVLTF
.	TRBJ2-5	TRBV11-2	many	TGTGCCAGCAGCTACGGGAATGTACAAGAGACCCAGTACTTC	CASSYGNVQETQYF
.	TRBJ1-1	TRBV20-1	many	TGCAGTGCTAGAGACCCGACAGGAGTGAACACTGAAGCTTTCTTT	CSARDPTGVNTEAFF
TRBD2	TRBJ2-1	TRBV5-1	many	TGCGCCAGCAGCTTGTCCCCGACTAGCGGGTCCAATGAGCAGTTCTTC	CASSLSPTSGSNEQFF
.	TRBJ2-3	TRBV20-1	.	TGCAGTGCTAGTCCTTGGGGTGTCCCTGGGGGCCCCTCATTGAGAGATACGCAGTATTTT	CSASPWGVPGGPSLRDTQYF
TRBD2	TRBJ2-3	TRBV20-1	.	TGCAGTGGGCTAGCGGGAGGTGTGGGAGATACGCAGTATTTT	CSGLAGGVGDTQYF
TRBD2	TRBJ2-1	TRBV7-9	.	TGTGCCAGCAGCTTAGCGGGAGGGCCCGTAAATGAGCAGTTCTTC	CASSLAGGPVNEQFF
.	TRBJ2-7	TRBV7-9	.	TGTGCCAGCAGCCCAGCCGTGGTGGGAGAAAGGGACTACGAGCAGTACTTC	CASSPAVVGERDYEQYF
.	TRBJ2-7	TRBV3-1	many	TGTGCCAGCAGCCAAGAAACTGGGGAGGAGCAGTACTTC	CASSQETGEEQYF
.	TRBJ2-7	TRBV10-1	many	TGCGCCAGCAGCACCGGACCCTACGAGCAGTACTTC	CASSTGPYEQYF
.	TRBJ2-1	TRBV11-2	.	TGTGCCAGCAGCTTAGAACGGAGAAATGAGCAGTTCTTC	CASSLERRNEQFF
TRBD1	TRBJ2-3	TRBV18	.	TGTGCCAGCTCAGTCGCGGGACAGGGGGGCAGCACAGATACGCAGTATTTT	CASSVAGQGGSTDTQYF
.	TRBJ1-1	TRBV5-1	many	TGCGCCAGCAGCGCAGGGACATTAGCGAACACTGAAGCTTTCTTT	CASSAGTLANTEAFF
TRBD2	TRBJ2-5	TRBV5-1	many	TGCGCCAGCAGCTCCACTACGACTAGCGGGGAGGGGCCCCAGTACTTC	CASSSTTTSGEGPQYF
TRBD2	TRBJ2-3	TRBV14	.	TGTGCCAGCAGCCTTGAGCGGGGGGTCACAGATACGCAGTATTTT	CASSLERGVTDTQYF
.	TRBJ2-3	TRBV28	many	TGTGCCAGCAGTTTCGGCTCAGGGACTGGCACAGATACGCAGTATTTT	CASSFGSGTGTDTQYF
TRBD1	TRBJ1-2	TRBV6-5	few	TGTGCCAGCAGTTACTCGATGGGACAGGGTATCCATGGCTACACCTTC	CASSYSMGQGIHGYTF
TRBD1	TRBJ2-3	TRBV5-1	many	TGCGCCAGCAGCTTAGACAGGGAAGTGAGCACAGATACGCAGTATTTT	CASSLDREVSTDTQYF
.	TRBJ1-1	TRBV6-1	.	TGTGCCAGCAGCCGCGGGTCCGGGGGTATACCTGAAGCTTTCTTC	CASSRGSGGIPEAFF
.	TRBJ1-1	TRBV12-3/TRBV12-4	.	TGTGCCAGCAGTTTTAATGGCGGGACTGAAGCTTTCTTT	CASSFNGGTEAFF
TRBD1	TRBJ1-6	TRBV7-9	few	TGTGCCAGCAGCAGGACAGGGCCCGATTCACCCCTCCACTTT	CASSRTGPDSPLHF
.	TRBJ2-1	TRBV19	few	TGTGCCAGTAGGACTTACAATGAGCAGTTCTTC	CASRTYNEQFF